Here is one T cell receptor beta chain with its context. The antigen remains unidentified. CDR3 length: 16 amino acids. Germline CDR1 and CDR2: SGDLS and YYNGEE. The V segment lost 1 base and the J segment 2 bases; nucleotides outside the gene matches: 8. Libraries were prepared by immunoSEQ multiplex PCR; TCRdb keeps only in-frame clonotypes and omits some of them. The table shows some 980,000 clones, with 76% occurring only once. This sample stems from a study of shared clonotypes between healthy human individuals. Study at large: Three plates were used per donor for CD4 naive, three for CD4 memory, two for CD8 naive and one for CD8 memory.

Study-level findings and limits: Clonotypes that were shared across several donors made up around 4.6% of naive CD4 clonotypes. Generally, estimated richness proved larger in naive subsets than it did in memory subsets.

The sequencing sample was made of memory CD4+ T cells sorted from blood. Stated subset: CD45RA-negative fraction. The chain recombines TRBV9 with TRBJ2-5, with 7 bases that match TRBD2. The sequence was obtained from a man between 18 and 35 years old in good health. Here the CDR3 DNA reads TGTGCCAGCAGCGTAACGGGGGGTAGTCTACAAGAGACCCAGTACTTC. The encoded protein is CASSVTGGSLQETQYF.